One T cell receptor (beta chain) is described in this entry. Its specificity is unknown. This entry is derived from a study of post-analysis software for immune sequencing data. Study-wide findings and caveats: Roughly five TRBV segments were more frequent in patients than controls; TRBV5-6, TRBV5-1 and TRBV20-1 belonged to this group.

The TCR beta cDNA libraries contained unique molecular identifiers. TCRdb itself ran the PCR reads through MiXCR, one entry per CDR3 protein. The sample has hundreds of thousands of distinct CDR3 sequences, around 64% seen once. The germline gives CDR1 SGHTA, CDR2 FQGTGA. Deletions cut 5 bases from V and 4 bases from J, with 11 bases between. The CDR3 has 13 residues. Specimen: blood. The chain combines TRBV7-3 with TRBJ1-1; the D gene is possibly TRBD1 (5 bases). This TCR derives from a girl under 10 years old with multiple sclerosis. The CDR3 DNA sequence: TGTGCCAGCAGCCCCACGAGGGGCACTGAAGCTTTCTTT. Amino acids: CASSPTRGTEAFF.